This TCR beta chain derives from a study of post-analysis software for immune sequencing data. Study outcomes and limitations: In patients, five TRBV segments were more frequent than in controls, with TRBV5-6, TRBV5-1 and TRBV20-1 among them.

cDNA libraries of TCR beta carried unique molecular identifiers. Yield was roughly 0.5 million cDNA molecules from approximately 0.95 to 9.8 million T cells. Each CDR3 protein gets one entry after TCRdb re-called the PCR reads with MiXCR. The sample carries approximately 730,000 distinct CDR3 sequences, just over 45% recorded once. The CDR3 contains 15 residues. V was shortened by 0 bases and J by 0 bases, with 12 bases between the two germline ends. Per germline, CDR1 DFQATT and CDR2 SNEGSKA (reference sequence). This clonotype was counted a few times. Its target is unknown. Sequencing was done on a sample of blood. The chain combines TRBV20-1 with TRBJ2-7, with D possibly TRBD1 on 6 matching bases. The receptor comes from a girl between 5 and 17 years old with multiple sclerosis. The CDR3 sequence is CSARDNYRDSYEQYF. The DNA of the CDR3 is TGCAGTGCTAGAGATAATTACAGGGACTCCTACGAGCAGTACTTC.